The next 22 T cell receptor beta chains were all read from a single sample in a study of identical twins. TCRdb used MiXCR to reprocess the 5' RACE reads, holding one entry per CDR3 protein. Of approximately 670,000 distinct CDR3 sequences in the sample, 6% to 6.5% were seen once. Sequencing was carried out using naive T cells sorted from blood. The origin of the receptors is a man between 18 and 29 years old in good health.

The table lists this clonotype with a few counts. The rearrangement joins TRBV20-1 to TRBJ2-1; a possible D gene is TRBD1 (5 bases). This CDR3 has 13 amino acids. Germline CDR1 and CDR2: DFQATT and SNEGSKA (reference sequence). With 5 bases removed from V and 6 bases from J, the gap between germline ends came to 14 bases. The CDR3 loop is CSAQVGPVNEQFF. The CDR3 DNA reads TGCAGTGCTCAAGTGGGGCCCGTCAATGAGCAGTTCTTC.

This clonotype was detected many times. This chain links TRBV7-9 with TRBJ2-1; D is possibly TRBD1 (5 bases). CDR1 is SEHNR and CDR2 is FQNEAQ in the germline V gene (reference sequence). The CDR3 length is 15 residues. Trimming removed 8 bases at V and 8 bases at J, with 22 bases between. CDR3 DNA: TGTGCCAGCGGGGTGGATGGACACCCAGGAGATGAGCAGTTCTTC. Its protein product is CASGVDGHPGDEQFF.

There are many counts of this clonotype. J is TRBJ2-7 and V is TRBV4-1; maybe TRBD2 (6 bases). Germline-derived CDR1 and CDR2 are MGHRA and YSYEKL. This CDR3 is 15 amino acids long. The V gene lost 1 base and the J gene lost 3 bases, with 13 bases spanning the gap. The CDR3 nucleotides are TGCGCCAGCAGCCAAGTTTTTACGGGAGACTACGAGCAGTACGTC. Translating it yields CASSQVFTGDYEQYV.

This clonotype was seen at least ten times. V is TRBV12-3 or TRBV12-4 and J is TRBJ1-1; no reliable D call. The V end was cut by 6 bases, the J end by 11 bases, with 16 bases between. The CDR3 is 12 residues long. This chain's CDR3 is CASSRGVAAAFF. CDR3 in DNA: TGTGCCAGCAGCCGCGGGGTTGCGGCGGCTTTCTTT.

This clonotype came up a few times. The genes are TRBV12-3 or TRBV12-4 and TRBJ2-5; no clear D. The length of the CDR3 is 16 residues. Trimming cost V 3 bases and J 5 bases, with 19 bases left between them. The CDR3 DNA sequence: TGTGCCAGCAGTTTTCCCGCAGAATCTTTAAAGGAGACCCAGTACTTC. Translating it yields CASSFPAESLKETQYF.

A few counts support this clonotype. This rearrangement joins TRBV28 to TRBJ2-7; 9 bases agree with TRBD1. Trimming cost V 4 bases and J 13 bases; bases outside gene matches: 8. The CDR3 extends over 12 amino acids. Germline V CDR1 and CDR2: MDHEN, SYDVKM. CDR3 amino acids: CASSSTGTGLYV. DNA for the CDR3: TGTGCCAGCAGTTCGACCGGGACAGGGTTATACGTC.

The rearrangement links TRBV11-2 to TRBJ2-1; the match to TRBD2 covers 13 bases. The ends lost 5 bases at V and 0 bases at J; junction bases unmatched: 13. The V gene's germline CDR1 is SGHAT and CDR2 FQNNGV. The CDR3 covers 20 residues. The DNA for the CDR3 is TGTGCCAGCAGCCCCGTGGGACTAGCGGGACTTATTAGCTCCTACAATGAGCAGTTCTTC. It codes for CASSPVGLAGLISSYNEQFF.

This clonotype was picked up many times. The gene calls are TRBV27 and TRBJ2-1, with 8 positions matching TRBD1. This CDR3 is built from 17 residues. With V trimmed by 2 bases and J by 5 bases, 11 bases remained unmatched. CDR1 is MNHEY and CDR2 is SMNVEV in the germline V gene (reference sequence). The CDR3 sequence is CASSLPLGQGADNEQFF. DNA for the CDR3: TGTGCCAGCAGTTTACCATTGGGGCAGGGGGCTGACAATGAGCAGTTCTTC.

This clonotype was counted ten times or more. The chain uses TRBV5-6 and TRBJ2-7; 12 positions match TRBD2. Germline CDR1 and CDR2: SGHDT and YYEEEE. This CDR3 spans 18 amino acids. The V and J ends lost 3 bases and 4 bases, in that order; junction bases with no gene match: 14. CDR3 DNA sequence: TGTGCCAGCAGCTCCGGGACTAGCGGGTACGTGGGAAATTACGAGCAGTACTTC. It yields the protein CASSSGTSGYVGNYEQYF.

The rearrangement links TRBV18 to TRBJ2-1; the D gene is possibly TRBD2 (5 bases). The CDR3 is 15 residues long. The V gene lost 6 bases and the J gene lost 4 bases, with 16 bases spanning the gap. Per germline, CDR1 KGHSH and CDR2 LQKENI. The CDR3 here is CASSEDPTYYNEQFF. The CDR3 DNA reads TGTGCCAGCTCGGAGGACCCGACCTATTACAATGAGCAGTTCTTC.

The CDR3 is CASSLEVHGVPFF. CDR3 coding DNA: TGCGCCAGCAGCTTGGAAGTGCACGGGGTTCCGTTCTTC. The chain joins TRBV5-1 to TRBJ2-1; possible D gene TRBD2, 5 bases. The CDR3 runs to 13 residues. The germline V gene has CDR1 SGHRS and CDR2 YFSETQ. With 0 bases removed from V and 15 bases from J, the gap between germline ends came to 16 bases.

This chain uses TRBV2 with TRBJ2-7, with TRBD1 identical over 7 bases. This CDR3 contains 13 residues. With 8 bases clipped from V and 5 bases from J, the junction kept 9 bases outside the gene matches. The V gene's germline CDR1 is SNHLY and CDR2 FYNNEI. CDR3 sequence reads: CASSIDRVNEQYF. For the CDR3, the DNA is TGTGCCAGCTCGATCGACAGGGTCAACGAGCAGTACTTC.

This clonotype came up many times. The chain combines TRBV12-3 or TRBV12-4 with TRBJ1-1; TRBD1 agrees at 7 bases. This CDR3 is built from 14 residues. V shed 8 bases, J shed 0 bases, and the junction held 6 bases outside the gene matches. The CDR3 DNA is TGTGCCAGCCACAGGGGACCGATGAACACTGAAGCTTTCTTT. This encodes CASHRGPMNTEAFF.

This clonotype was found a few times. The CDR3 spells CASSLGGNGVNGYTF. CDR3 coding DNA: TGTGCCAGCAGTTTGGGGGGAAATGGGGTGAATGGCTACACCTTC. The chain links TRBV27 to TRBJ1-2; TRBD1 is a possible D gene (5 bases). This CDR3 has 15 amino acids. V gave up 3 bases and J gave up 6 bases, with 17 bases separating them. CDR1 and CDR2 (germline): MNHEY, SMNVEV (reference sequence).

This clonotype was picked up many times. V gene TRBV12-3 or TRBV12-4 combines with J gene TRBJ2-4; D is ambiguous. V was clipped by 6 bases and J by 3 bases, with 15 bases between them. This CDR3 has 15 amino acids. The CDR3, as DNA: TGTGCCAGCAGCCGCCCCGGCATCCTCAAAAACATTCAGTACTTC. This gives the protein CASSRPGILKNIQYF.

This clonotype was counted between two and nine times. The chain links TRBV28 to TRBJ2-1; the D call may be TRBD1 or TRBD2 (5 bases each). Trimming took off 7 bases at V and 6 bases at J, with 16 bases between the two ends. Germline assignment: CDR1 MDHEN and CDR2 SYDVKM. The CDR3 length is 14 residues. The CDR3 spells CASIRSGRTNEQFF. The DNA of the CDR3 is TGTGCCAGCATTCGTTCGGGACGGACCAATGAGCAGTTCTTC.

The V call is TRBV11-1, the J call TRBJ2-1; 11 bases map to TRBD2. Trimming removed 4 bases from V and 5 bases from J; junction bases left unmatched: 7. The CDR3 runs 16 residues. The germline CDR1 and CDR2 sequences are SGHAT and FQDESV (reference sequence). The CDR3 region has the DNA TGTGCCAGCAGCTCAAATCCGGGACTAGCGGACAATGAGCAGTTCTTC. It codes for CASSSNPGLADNEQFF.

This clonotype was picked up many times. The chain links TRBV7-9 to TRBJ2-7; D unresolved. CDR3 length: 15 amino acids. Trimming pared 1 base from V and 6 bases from J, leaving 16 bases between. Germline assignment: CDR1 SEHNR and CDR2 FQNEAQ (reference sequence). This CDR3 is CASSLERPENVEQYF. CDR3 nucleotides: TGTGCCAGCAGCTTAGAACGACCCGAAAATGTCGAGCAGTACTTC.

The rearrangement uses TRBV6-4 and TRBJ2-1; 9 nucleotides match TRBD2. Germline V CDR1 and CDR2: MRHNA, SNTAGT. J was trimmed by 7 bases and V by 0 bases; bases with no gene match: 10. There are 17 residues in the CDR3. The CDR3 reads CASSDSGDSGSMNEQFF. The CDR3, as DNA: TGTGCCAGCAGTGACTCGGGGGATAGCGGGAGTATGAATGAGCAGTTCTTC.

This clonotype was detected ten times or more. V and J are TRBV7-9 and TRBJ1-3, with D hard to call. The CDR3 loop spans 12 amino acids. Germline lookup yields CDR1 SEHNR and CDR2 FQNEAQ (reference sequence). Trimming cost V 6 bases and J 1 base, with 4 bases left between them. Here the CDR3 reads CASSDSGNTIYF. The CDR3 coding sequence is TGTGCCAGCAGTGATTCTGGAAACACCATATATTTT.

This clonotype was seen repeatedly, ten times or more. This chain connects TRBV10-3 to TRBJ2-1, with 8 positions matching TRBD2. The CDR3 totals 16 residues. Unmatched junction bases numbered 4, after V lost 3 bases and J lost 0 bases. Looked up from germline, CDR1 is ENHRY and CDR2 is SYGVKD. In DNA, the CDR3 is TGTGCCATCAGTGAAGGACTAGCAGGCTCCTACAATGAGCAGTTCTTC. It specifies CAISEGLAGSYNEQFF.

This clonotype came up many times. V and J are TRBV20-1 and TRBJ1-2, with D tentatively TRBD1 (6 bases). The V end lost 6 bases, the J end lost 8 bases, and 16 bases lay between the germline ends. CDR1 is DFQATT, CDR2 SNEGSKA, per germline (reference sequence). The CDR3 contains 12 residues. CDR3 nucleotides: TGCAGTGCACAAGAAACAGGGACGGGCTACACCTTC. Translation gives CSAQETGTGYTF.